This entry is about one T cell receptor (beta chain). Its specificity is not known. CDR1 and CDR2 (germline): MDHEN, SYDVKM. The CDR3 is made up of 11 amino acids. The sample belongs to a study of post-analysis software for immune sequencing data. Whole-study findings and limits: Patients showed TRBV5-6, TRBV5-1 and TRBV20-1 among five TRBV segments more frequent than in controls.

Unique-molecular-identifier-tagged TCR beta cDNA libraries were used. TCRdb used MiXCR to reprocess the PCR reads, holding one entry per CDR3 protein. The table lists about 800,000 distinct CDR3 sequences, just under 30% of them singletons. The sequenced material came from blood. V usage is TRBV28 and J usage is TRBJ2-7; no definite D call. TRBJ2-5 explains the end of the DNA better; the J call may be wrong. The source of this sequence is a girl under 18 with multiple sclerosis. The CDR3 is CATTTRETQYF. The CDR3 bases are TGTGCCACCACCACTCGGGAGACCCAGTACTTC.